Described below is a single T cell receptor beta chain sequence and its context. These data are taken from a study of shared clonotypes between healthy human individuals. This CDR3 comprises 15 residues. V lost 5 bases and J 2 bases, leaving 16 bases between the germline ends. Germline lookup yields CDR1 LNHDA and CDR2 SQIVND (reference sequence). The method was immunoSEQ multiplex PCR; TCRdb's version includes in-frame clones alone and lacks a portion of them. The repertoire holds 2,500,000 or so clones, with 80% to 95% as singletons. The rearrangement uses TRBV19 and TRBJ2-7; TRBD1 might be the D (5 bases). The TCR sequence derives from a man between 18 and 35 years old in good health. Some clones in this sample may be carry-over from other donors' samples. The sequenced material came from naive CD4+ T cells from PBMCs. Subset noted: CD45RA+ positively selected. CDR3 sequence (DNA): TGTGCCAGTAGTTCCCGCCGGCAGGGTACCTACGAGCAGTACTTC. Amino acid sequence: CASSSRRQGTYEQYF.